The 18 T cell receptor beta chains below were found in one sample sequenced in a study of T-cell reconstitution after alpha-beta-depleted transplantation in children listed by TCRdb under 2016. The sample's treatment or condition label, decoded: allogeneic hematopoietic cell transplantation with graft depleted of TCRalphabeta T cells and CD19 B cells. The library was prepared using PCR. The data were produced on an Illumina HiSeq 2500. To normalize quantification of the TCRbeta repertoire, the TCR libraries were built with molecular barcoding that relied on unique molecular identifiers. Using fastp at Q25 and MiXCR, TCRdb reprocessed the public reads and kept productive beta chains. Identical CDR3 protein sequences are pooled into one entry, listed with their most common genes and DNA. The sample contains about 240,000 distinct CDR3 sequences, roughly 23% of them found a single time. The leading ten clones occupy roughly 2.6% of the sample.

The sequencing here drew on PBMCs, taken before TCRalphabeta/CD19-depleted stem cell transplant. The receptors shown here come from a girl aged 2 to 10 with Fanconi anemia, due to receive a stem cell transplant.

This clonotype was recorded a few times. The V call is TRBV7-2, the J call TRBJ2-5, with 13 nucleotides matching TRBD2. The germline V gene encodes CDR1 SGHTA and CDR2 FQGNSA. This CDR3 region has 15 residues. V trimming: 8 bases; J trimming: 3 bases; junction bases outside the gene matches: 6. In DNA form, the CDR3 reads TGTGCCAGCTCTCTCGGACTAGCGGGGGAAGAGACCCAGTACTTC. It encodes CASSLGLAGEETQYF.

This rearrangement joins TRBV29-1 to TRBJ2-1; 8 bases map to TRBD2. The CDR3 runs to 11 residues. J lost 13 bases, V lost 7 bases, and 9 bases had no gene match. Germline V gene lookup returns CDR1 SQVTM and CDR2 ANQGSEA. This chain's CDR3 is CSAQDGGAQFF. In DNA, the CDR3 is TGCAGCGCCCAGGACGGGGGGGCTCAGTTCTTC.

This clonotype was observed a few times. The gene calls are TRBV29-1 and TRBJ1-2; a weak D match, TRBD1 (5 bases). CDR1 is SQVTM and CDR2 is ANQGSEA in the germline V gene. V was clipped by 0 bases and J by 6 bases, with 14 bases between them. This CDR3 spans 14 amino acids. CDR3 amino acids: CSVEDLRQTHGYTF. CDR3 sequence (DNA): TGCAGCGTTGAAGATCTGCGACAGACTCATGGCTACACCTTC.

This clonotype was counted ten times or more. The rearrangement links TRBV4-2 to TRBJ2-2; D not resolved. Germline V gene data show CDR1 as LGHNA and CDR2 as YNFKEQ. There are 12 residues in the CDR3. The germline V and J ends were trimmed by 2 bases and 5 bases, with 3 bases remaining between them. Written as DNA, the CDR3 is TGTGCCAGCAGCCAACCTACCGGGGAGCTGTTTTTT. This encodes CASSQPTGELFF.

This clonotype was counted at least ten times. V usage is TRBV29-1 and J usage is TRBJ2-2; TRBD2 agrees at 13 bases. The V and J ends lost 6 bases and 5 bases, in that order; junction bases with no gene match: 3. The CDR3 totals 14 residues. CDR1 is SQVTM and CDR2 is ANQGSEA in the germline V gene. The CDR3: CSVGLAGDTGELFF. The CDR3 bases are TGCAGCGTCGGACTAGCGGGAGATACCGGGGAGCTGTTTTTT.

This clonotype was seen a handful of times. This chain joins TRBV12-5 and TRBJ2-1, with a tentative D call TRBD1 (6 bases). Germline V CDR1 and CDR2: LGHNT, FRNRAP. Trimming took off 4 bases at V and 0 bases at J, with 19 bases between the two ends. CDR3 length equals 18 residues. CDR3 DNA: TGTGCTAGTGGTTCGCAGGGGTTCCCAACTAACTCCTACAATGAGCAGTTCTTC. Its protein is CASGSQGFPTNSYNEQFF.

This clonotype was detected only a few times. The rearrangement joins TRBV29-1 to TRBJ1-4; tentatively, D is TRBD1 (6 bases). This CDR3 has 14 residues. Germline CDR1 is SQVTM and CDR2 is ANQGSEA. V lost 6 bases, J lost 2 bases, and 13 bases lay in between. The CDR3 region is CSVAMGATNEKLFF. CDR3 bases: TGCAGCGTGGCTATGGGGGCTACTAATGAAAAACTGTTTTTT.

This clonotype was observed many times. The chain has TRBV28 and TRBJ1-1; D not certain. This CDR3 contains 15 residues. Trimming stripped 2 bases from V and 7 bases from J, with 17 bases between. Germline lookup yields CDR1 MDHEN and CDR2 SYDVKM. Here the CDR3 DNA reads TGTGCCAGCAGTTTAAGATCCGGAGGAGGGCTTGAAGCTTTCTTT. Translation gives CASSLRSGGGLEAFF.

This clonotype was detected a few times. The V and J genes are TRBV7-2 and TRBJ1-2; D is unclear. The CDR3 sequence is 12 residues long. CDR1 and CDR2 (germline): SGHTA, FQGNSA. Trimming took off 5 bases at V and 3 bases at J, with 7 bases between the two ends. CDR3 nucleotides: TGTGCCAGCAGCCGTATTGACTATGGCTACACCTTC. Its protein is CASSRIDYGYTF.

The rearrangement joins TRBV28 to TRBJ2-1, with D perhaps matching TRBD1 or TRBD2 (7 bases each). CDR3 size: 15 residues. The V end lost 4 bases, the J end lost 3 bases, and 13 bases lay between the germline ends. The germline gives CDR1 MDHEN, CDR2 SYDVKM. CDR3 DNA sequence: TGTGCCAGCAGTTCAGGGGGAGGGTTCTACAATGAGCAGTTCTTC. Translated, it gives CASSSGGGFYNEQFF.

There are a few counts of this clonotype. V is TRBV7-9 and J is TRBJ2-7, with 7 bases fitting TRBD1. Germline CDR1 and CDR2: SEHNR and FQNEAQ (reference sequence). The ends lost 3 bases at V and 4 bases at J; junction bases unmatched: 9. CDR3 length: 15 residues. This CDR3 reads CASSLGTVYRYEQYF. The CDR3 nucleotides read TGTGCCAGCAGCTTGGGGACAGTCTACCGATACGAGCAGTACTTC.

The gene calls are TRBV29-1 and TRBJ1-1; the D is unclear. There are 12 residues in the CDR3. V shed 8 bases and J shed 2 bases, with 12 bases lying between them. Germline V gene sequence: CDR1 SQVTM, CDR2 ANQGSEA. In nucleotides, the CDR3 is TGCAGCTCGAAGACCGGAAACACTGAAGCTTTCTTT. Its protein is CSSKTGNTEAFF.

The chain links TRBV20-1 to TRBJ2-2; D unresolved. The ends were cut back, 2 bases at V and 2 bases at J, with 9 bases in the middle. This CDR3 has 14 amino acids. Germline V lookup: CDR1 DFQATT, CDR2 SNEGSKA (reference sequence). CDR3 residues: CSARQFPNTGELFF. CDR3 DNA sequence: TGCAGTGCTAGACAGTTCCCTAACACCGGGGAGCTGTTTTTT.

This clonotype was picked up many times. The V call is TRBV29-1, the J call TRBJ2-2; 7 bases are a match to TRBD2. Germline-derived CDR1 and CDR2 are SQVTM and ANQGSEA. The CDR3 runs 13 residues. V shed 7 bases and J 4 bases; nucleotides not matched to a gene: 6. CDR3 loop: CSGGLGITGELFF. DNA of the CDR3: TGCAGCGGTGGACTAGGAATCACCGGGGAGCTGTTTTTT.

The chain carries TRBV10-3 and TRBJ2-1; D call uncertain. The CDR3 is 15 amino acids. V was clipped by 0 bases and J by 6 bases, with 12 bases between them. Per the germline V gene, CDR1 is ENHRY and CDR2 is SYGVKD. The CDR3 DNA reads TGTGCCATCAGTGAGTCGAAGGTTGGGGTCAATGAGCAGTTCTTC. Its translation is CAISESKVGVNEQFF.

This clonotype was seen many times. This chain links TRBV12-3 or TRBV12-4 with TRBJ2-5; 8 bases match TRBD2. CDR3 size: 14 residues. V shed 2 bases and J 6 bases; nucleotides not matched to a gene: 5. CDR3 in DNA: TGTGCCAGCAGTTTAACGGAGCGGGGGAAGACCCAGTACTTC. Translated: CASSLTERGKTQYF.

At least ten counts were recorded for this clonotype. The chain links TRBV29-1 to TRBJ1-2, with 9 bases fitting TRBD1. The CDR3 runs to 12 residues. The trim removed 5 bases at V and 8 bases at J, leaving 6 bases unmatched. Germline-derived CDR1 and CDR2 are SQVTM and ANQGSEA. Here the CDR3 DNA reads TGCAGCGTTCCGGGACAGGGAGTAGGCTACACCTTC. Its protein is CSVPGQGVGYTF.

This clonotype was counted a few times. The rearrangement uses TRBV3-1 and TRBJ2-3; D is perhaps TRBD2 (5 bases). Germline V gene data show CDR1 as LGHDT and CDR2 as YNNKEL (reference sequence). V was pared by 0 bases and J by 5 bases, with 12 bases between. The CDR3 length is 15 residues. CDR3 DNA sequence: TGTGCCAGCAGCCAAGAGGCAGTACGGGGAGATACGCAGTATTTT. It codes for CASSQEAVRGDTQYF.